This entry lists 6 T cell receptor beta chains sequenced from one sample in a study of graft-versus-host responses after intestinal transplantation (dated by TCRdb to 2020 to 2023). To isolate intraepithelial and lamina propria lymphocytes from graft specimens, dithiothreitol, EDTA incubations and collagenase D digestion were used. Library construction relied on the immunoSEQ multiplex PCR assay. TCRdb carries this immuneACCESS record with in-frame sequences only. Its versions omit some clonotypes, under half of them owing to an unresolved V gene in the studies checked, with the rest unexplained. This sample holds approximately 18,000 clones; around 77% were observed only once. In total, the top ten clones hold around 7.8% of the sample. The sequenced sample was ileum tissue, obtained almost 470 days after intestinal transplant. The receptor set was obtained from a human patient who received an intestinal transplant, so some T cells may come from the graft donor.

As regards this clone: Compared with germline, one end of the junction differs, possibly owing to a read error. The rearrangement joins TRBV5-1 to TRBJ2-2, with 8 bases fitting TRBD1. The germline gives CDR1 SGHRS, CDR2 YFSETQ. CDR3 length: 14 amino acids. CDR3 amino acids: CASSLGQGTGEPFF. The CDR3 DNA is TGCGCCAGCAGCTTGGGACAGGGGACCGGGGAGCCGTTTTTT.

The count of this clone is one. The CDR3 reads CAWRDFPLTDTQYF. Here the CDR3 DNA reads TGTGCCTGGAGGGACTTTCCCCTCACAGATACGCAGTATTTT. This sequence joins TRBV30 and TRBJ2-3; a possible D gene is TRBD2 (5 bases). The V end lost 3 bases, the J end lost 2 bases, and 12 bases lay between the germline ends. The CDR3 is made up of 14 amino acids. The V gene's germline CDR1 is GTSNPN and CDR2 SVGIG (reference sequence).

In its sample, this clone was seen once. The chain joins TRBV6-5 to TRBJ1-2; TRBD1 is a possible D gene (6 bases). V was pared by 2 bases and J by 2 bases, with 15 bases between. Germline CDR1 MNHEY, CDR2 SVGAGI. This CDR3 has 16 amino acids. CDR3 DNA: TGTGCCAGCAGTTACGGGGGGGGCACCCAGAACTATGGCTACACCTTC. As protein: CASSYGGGTQNYGYTF.

This chain's CDR3 is CASSTLLGGNQANYGYTF. CDR3 in DNA: TGTGCCAGTAGTACCCTGCTAGGGGGGAACCAAGCTAACTATGGCTACACCTTC. The V and J genes are TRBV19 and TRBJ1-2; a possible D gene is TRBD1 (6 bases). Germline lookup yields CDR1 LNHDA and CDR2 SQIVND (reference sequence). The CDR3 spans 18 residues. Between the trimmed V and J ends, which lost 4 bases and 0 bases, there was a span of 21 bases.

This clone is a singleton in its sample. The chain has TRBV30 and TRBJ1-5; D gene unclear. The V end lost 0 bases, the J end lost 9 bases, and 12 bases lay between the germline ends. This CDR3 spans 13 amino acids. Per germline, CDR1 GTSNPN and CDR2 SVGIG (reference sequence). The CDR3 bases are TGTGCCTGGAGTGTACATGGGTGGACGCCCCAGCATTTT. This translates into CAWSVHGWTPQHF. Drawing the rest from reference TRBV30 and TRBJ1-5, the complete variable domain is SQTIHQWPATLVQPVGSPLSLECTVEGTSNPNLYWYRQAAGRGLQLLFYSVGIGQISSEVPQNLSASRPQDRQFILSSKKLLLSDSGFYLCAWSVHGWTPQHFGDGTRLSIL.

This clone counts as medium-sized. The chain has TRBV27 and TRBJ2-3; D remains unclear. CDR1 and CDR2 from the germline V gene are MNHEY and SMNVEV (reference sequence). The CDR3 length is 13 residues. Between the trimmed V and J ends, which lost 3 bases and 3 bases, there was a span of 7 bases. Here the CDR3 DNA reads TGTGCCAGCAGTTTTCCGGGTACAGATACGCAGTATTTT. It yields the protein CASSFPGTDTQYF.